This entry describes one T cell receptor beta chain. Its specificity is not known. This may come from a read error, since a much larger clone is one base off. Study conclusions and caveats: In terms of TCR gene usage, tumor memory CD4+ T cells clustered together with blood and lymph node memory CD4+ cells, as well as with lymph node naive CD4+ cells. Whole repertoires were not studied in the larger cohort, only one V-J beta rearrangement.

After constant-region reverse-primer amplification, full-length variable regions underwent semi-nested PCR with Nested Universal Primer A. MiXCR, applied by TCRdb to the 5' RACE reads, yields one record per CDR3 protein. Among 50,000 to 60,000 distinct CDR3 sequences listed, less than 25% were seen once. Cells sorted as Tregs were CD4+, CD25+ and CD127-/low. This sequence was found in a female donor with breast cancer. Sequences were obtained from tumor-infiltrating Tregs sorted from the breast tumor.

DNA for the CDR3: TGCAGTGCTAGTCATCATTCACTATCCGCCCAGGATTTT. It encodes CSASHHSLSAQDF. The J gene is TRBJ1-5, the V gene TRBV20-1; D not resolved. Germline V gene data show CDR1 as DFQATT and CDR2 as SNEGSKA (reference sequence). The CDR3 length is 13 residues.